The 31 T cell receptor beta chains below all came from one sample that was sequenced in a study of radiotherapy plus CTLA-4 blockade in lung cancer. Data came from immunoSEQ multiplex PCR; TCRdb stores just in-frame clones and leaves some out. The sample lists over 60,000 clones, more than 85% occurring once. Specimen: peripheral blood, collected from a patient treated with radiotherapy plus ipilimumab. The receptors originated from a human donor with non-small cell lung cancer who had stable disease on radiotherapy plus ipilimumab.

The J gene is TRBJ2-7, the V gene TRBV7-8, with a weak D call TRBD1 (6 bases). This CDR3 comprises 14 residues. Per the germline V gene, CDR1 is SGHVS and CDR2 is FQNEAQ. Trimming stripped 3 bases from V and 1 base from J, with 10 bases between. The CDR3 nucleotides read TGTGCCAGCAGCTTCCGACAGGCGTCCTACGAGCAGTACTTC. This translates into CASSFRQASYEQYF. The variable domain in full, completed from reference TRBV7-8 and TRBJ2-7, reads GAGVSQSPRYKVAKRGQDVALRCDPISGHVSLFWYQQALGQGPEFLTYFQNEAQLDKSGLPSDRFFAERPEGSVSTLKIQRTQQEDSAVYLCASSFRQASYEQYFGPGTRLTVT.

The V and J genes are TRBV27 and TRBJ1-2; 7 bases are shared with TRBD1. CDR1 is MNHEY and CDR2 is SMNVEV in the germline V gene (reference sequence). The CDR3 spans 15 residues. With V trimmed by 6 bases and J by 5 bases, 12 bases remained unmatched. CDR3 bases: TGTGCCAGCAGCCTAGGGGCGGGACAGAAGTATGGCTACACCTTC. Amino acids: CASSLGAGQKYGYTF.

The rearrangement joins TRBV5-1 to TRBJ1-1; 7 bases map to TRBD1. The V segment lost 4 bases and the J segment 0 bases; nucleotides outside the gene matches: 6. Germline CDR1 and CDR2: SGHRS and YFSETQ. The CDR3 length is 15 residues. CDR3 bases: TGCGCCAGCAGCCCTCTGACAGGGATGAACACTGAAGCTTTCTTT. It encodes CASSPLTGMNTEAFF. Based on the CDR3 plus reference TRBV5-1 and TRBJ1-1, the full variable domain is KAGVTQTPRYLIKTRGQQVTLSCSPISGHRSVSWYQQTPGQGLQFLFEYFSETQRNKGNFPGRFSGRQFSNSRSEMNVSTLELGDSALYLCASSPLTGMNTEAFFGQGTRLTVV.

This rearrangement joins TRBV18 to TRBJ2-5; 11 nucleotides line up with TRBD1. V was clipped by 3 bases and J by 5 bases; unmatched bases: 5. The germline gives CDR1 KGHSH, CDR2 LQKENI. The CDR3 covers 15 residues. CDR3 protein: CASSPLDRGLETQYF. The DNA for the CDR3 is TGTGCCAGCTCACCGTTGGACAGGGGGCTTGAGACCCAGTACTTC. The full variable domain, in which reference TRBV18 and TRBJ2-5 provide the parts outside the CDR3, is NAGVMQNPRHLVRRRGQEARLRCSPMKGHSHVYWYRQLPEEGLKFMVYLQKENIIDESGMPKERFSAEFPKEGPSILRIQQVVRGDSAAYFCASSPLDRGLETQYFGPGTRLLVL.

The V gene is TRBV30, the J gene TRBJ1-5; D remains unclear. Germline CDR1 and CDR2: GTSNPN and SVGIG (reference sequence). V was trimmed by 1 base and J by 7 bases, leaving 14 bases between them. The CDR3 consists of 14 residues. CDR3 residues: CAWSGTPVGQPQHF. In DNA form, the CDR3 reads TGTGCCTGGAGTGGCACACCGGTGGGGCAGCCCCAGCATTTT.

The chain carries TRBV18 and TRBJ2-2; D might be TRBD1 (6 bases). This CDR3 is 17 amino acids long. Germline V gives CDR1 KGHSH, CDR2 LQKENI. Trimming took 2 bases from V and 0 from J, leaving 13 bases between them. DNA of the CDR3: TGTGCCAGCTCACCAGTCCTGGGGGCAGCGAACACCGGGGAGCTGTTTTTT. Its protein product is CASSPVLGAANTGELFF.

This clone has more than one count but fewer than ten. This chain joins TRBV7-2 and TRBJ1-6, with 7 bases that match TRBD1. The CDR3 is 16 amino acids. With V trimmed by 6 bases and J by 0 bases, 5 bases remained unmatched. Germline V gives CDR1 SGHTA, CDR2 FQGNSA. The CDR3 here is CASRPQGSSYNSPLHF. The CDR3 nucleotides are TGTGCCAGCAGACCACAGGGGAGCTCCTATAATTCACCCCTCCACTTT.

The rearrangement uses TRBV29-1 and TRBJ1-1, with D possibly matching TRBD1 (5 bases). Germline lookup yields CDR1 SQVTM and CDR2 ANQGSEA. V lost 4 bases to trimming and J lost 0 bases, with 9 bases between them. The length of the CDR3 is 13 residues. CDR3 DNA sequence: TGCAGCGTTGGCTGGGGGATGAACACTGAAGCTTTCTTT. The encoded protein is CSVGWGMNTEAFF.

The chain is built from TRBV10-2 and TRBJ2-7; TRBD1 might be the D (5 bases). Germline V gene lookup returns CDR1 WSHSY and CDR2 SAAADI. There are 12 residues in the CDR3. Trimming took off 3 bases at V and 4 bases at J, with 7 bases between the two ends. The CDR3 here is CASSDGAYEQYF. In DNA form, the CDR3 reads TGCGCCAGCAGTGATGGGGCTTACGAGCAGTACTTC.

The V and J genes are TRBV6-4 and TRBJ2-1; no clear D gene. CDR3 length equals 13 residues. Trimming cost V 3 bases and J 9 bases, with 12 bases left between them. Germline V CDR1 and CDR2: MRHNA, SNTAGT. CDR3 DNA sequence: TGTGCCAGCAGTGAGGCTACCTTTGGTGAGCAGTTCTTC. Its protein is CASSEATFGEQFF.

This chain links TRBV18 with TRBJ2-2, with no clear D. CDR3 size: 13 residues. Germline lookup yields CDR1 KGHSH and CDR2 LQKENI. Trimming removed 4 bases from V and 6 bases from J, with 9 bases in between. CDR3 sequence reads: CASSLIDAGELFF. As DNA, the CDR3 is TGTGCCAGCTCACTTATAGACGCCGGGGAGCTGTTTTTT.

V and J are TRBV27 and TRBJ2-3; the D call may be TRBD1 or TRBD2 (5 bases each). The CDR3 has 13 residues. Trimming cost V 5 bases and J 2 bases, with 8 bases left between them. Germline CDR1 reads MNHEY; CDR2 reads SMNVEV (reference sequence). CDR3 DNA: TGTGCCAGCAGTCGGGACCCCACAGATACGCAGTATTTT. Its translation: CASSRDPTDTQYF.

This clone was seen a handful of times. The chain links TRBV30 to TRBJ2-2; D unresolved. The germline V and J ends were trimmed by 0 bases and 6 bases, with 14 bases remaining between them. The CDR3 has 15 amino acids. Germline V lookup: CDR1 GTSNPN, CDR2 SVGIG (reference sequence). CDR3 nucleotides: TGTGCCTGGAGTGTACAGCACGTGGATTCCGGGGAGCTGTTTTTT. Protein sequence: CAWSVQHVDSGELFF.

The gene calls are TRBV5-6 and TRBJ2-5, with D perhaps matching TRBD2 (6 bases). V gave up 5 bases and J gave up 5 bases, with 13 bases separating them. CDR1 and CDR2 from the germline V gene are SGHDT and YYEEEE. CDR3 length: 13 residues. The CDR3 region is CASSLEGRETQYF. CDR3 DNA: TGTGCCAGCAGTCTTGAGGGGAGGGAGACCCAGTACTTC.

V gene TRBV7-9 combines with J gene TRBJ1-1, with no clear D. Per germline, CDR1 SEHNR and CDR2 FQNEAQ (reference sequence). This CDR3 is built from 15 residues. The V end was cut by 2 bases, the J end by 5 bases, with 15 bases between. This chain's CDR3 is CASSLQLFGRTEAFF. CDR3 in DNA: TGTGCCAGCAGCTTACAGTTGTTCGGGAGGACTGAAGCTTTCTTT.

This chain joins TRBV28 and TRBJ2-7; D is possibly TRBD1 or TRBD2 (5 bases each). CDR3 length equals 14 residues. V shed 7 bases and J shed 2 bases, with 15 bases lying between them. Germline V gene sequence: CDR1 MDHEN, CDR2 SYDVKM. In DNA form, the CDR3 reads TGTGCCAGCACCAGAAGGGACCGAGCCTACGAGCAGTACTTC. As protein: CASTRRDRAYEQYF. Variable domain in full (rest from reference TRBV28 and TRBJ2-7): DVKVTQSSRYLVKRTGEKVFLECVQDMDHENMFWYRQDPGLGLRLIYFSYDVKMKEKGDIPEGYSVSREKKERFSLILESASTNQTSMYLCASTRRDRAYEQYFGPGTRLTVT.

This sequence joins TRBV30 and TRBJ2-3, with TRBD2 matching 12 bases. This CDR3 spans 12 amino acids. Germline-derived CDR1 and CDR2 are GTSNPN and SVGIG (reference sequence). The CDR3, as DNA: TGTGGCCTAGCGGGAGGGGTGGATACGCAGTATTTT. This gives the protein CGLAGGVDTQYF.

V and J are TRBV30 and TRBJ2-2; no clear D gene. The CDR3 is 12 residues long. Trimming cost V 2 bases and J 4 bases, with 5 bases left between them. Germline lookup yields CDR1 GTSNPN and CDR2 SVGIG (reference sequence). This CDR3 reads CAWSIGTGELFF. CDR3 bases: TGTGCCTGGAGTATTGGCACCGGGGAGCTGTTTTTT. The full variable domain, in which reference TRBV30 and TRBJ2-2 provide the parts outside the CDR3, is SQTIHQWPATLVQPVGSPLSLECTVEGTSNPNLYWYRQAAGRGLQLLFYSVGIGQISSEVPQNLSASRPQDRQFILSSKKLLLSDSGFYLCAWSIGTGELFFGEGSRLTVL.

As to this clone: A read error may account for a junction end that differs from germline. Different DNA sequences within this sample yield the same CDR3. The rearrangement uses TRBV28 and TRBJ2-2; 10 bases align to TRBD2. CDR1 and CDR2 (germline): MDHEN, SYDVKM. The CDR3 contains 15 residues. This CDR3 reads CASSPSGSGTGELFF. The CDR3, as DNA: TGTGCCAGCAGTCCTAGCGGGAGTGGCACCGGGGAGCTGTTCTTT.

CDR3 sequence reads: CASSPRPETQYF. The CDR3 DNA reads TGTGCCAGCTCACCAAGGCCAGAGACCCAGTACTTC. The J gene is TRBJ2-5, the V gene TRBV18; D unresolved. Germline V gene sequence: CDR1 KGHSH, CDR2 LQKENI. The length of the CDR3 is 12 residues. Trimming took 2 bases from V and 4 from J, leaving 5 bases between them.

V and J are TRBV6-1 and TRBJ2-5; TRBD2 matches at 10 bases. Germline V CDR1 and CDR2: MNHNS, SASEGT. The CDR3 covers 15 residues. J lost 4 bases, V lost 4 bases, and 6 bases had no gene match. CDR3 in amino acids: CASSALAGVGETQYF. Written as DNA, the CDR3 is TGTGCCAGCAGTGCCCTAGCGGGAGTTGGAGAGACCCAGTACTTC.

J is TRBJ2-7 and V is TRBV11-2, with 8 bases fitting TRBD2. The germline V gene has CDR1 SGHAT and CDR2 FQNNGV. There are 15 residues in the CDR3. V shed 1 base and J 0 bases; nucleotides not matched to a gene: 2. The DNA of the CDR3 is TGTGCCAGCAGCTTAGTAGCGGGACCCTCCTACGAGCAGTACTTC. This gives the protein CASSLVAGPSYEQYF. Supplemented by reference TRBV11-2 and TRBJ2-7, the full variable domain reads EAGVAQSPRYKIIEKRQSVAFWCNPISGHATLYWYQQILGQGPKLLIQFQNNGVVDDSQLPKDRFSAERLKGVDSTLKIQPAKLEDSAVYLCASSLVAGPSYEQYFGPGTRLTVT.

The rearrangement uses TRBV11-2 and TRBJ2-7, with 7 bases identical to TRBD2. The CDR3 length is 15 residues. V gave up 1 base and J gave up 2 bases; unmatched junction bases: 5. Germline values: CDR1 SGHAT, CDR2 FQNNGV. The CDR3 here is CASSLVRGVTYEQYF. CDR3 nucleotides: TGTGCCAGCAGCTTAGTTCGGGGGGTGACCTACGAGCAGTACTTC.

V is TRBV7-8 and J is TRBJ1-5; possible D gene TRBD1, 5 bases. The ends were cut back, 3 bases at V and 2 bases at J, with 14 bases in the middle. This CDR3 has 16 amino acids. Germline V gives CDR1 SGHVS, CDR2 FQNEAQ. CDR3 in DNA: TGTGCCAGCAGCTTTAAAGGGACTGGGCGCAATCAGCCCCAGCATTTT. It translates to CASSFKGTGRNQPQHF.

This clone appeared a few times. The CDR3 sequence is CASSLDRKNTEAFF. Written as DNA, the CDR3 is TGCGCCAGCAGCCTGGACAGGAAGAACACTGAAGCTTTCTTT. This rearrangement joins TRBV4-1 to TRBJ1-1, with 7 bases fitting TRBD1. Germline CDR1 is MGHRA and CDR2 is YSYEKL. The CDR3 has 14 residues. V lost 4 bases, J lost 1 base, and 3 bases stayed unmatched.

This clone has just one count. The rearrangement uses TRBV10-3 and TRBJ2-3, with TRBD1 matching 9 bases. The CDR3 has 15 amino acids. Germline V gene data show CDR1 as ENHRY and CDR2 as SYGVKD. V lost 5 bases, J lost 6 bases, and 9 bases stayed unmatched. Written as DNA, the CDR3 is TGTGCCATCAGTTCCGGACAGGGGAGAAGTGATACGCAGTATTTT. It is translated as CAISSGQGRSDTQYF.

The chain joins TRBV6-1 to TRBJ2-1, with 9 bases aligning to TRBD2. From germline, CDR1 is MNHNS and CDR2 SASEGT. This CDR3 contains 13 residues. V shed 7 bases, J shed 8 bases, and the junction held 6 bases outside the gene matches. This CDR3 is CASIDSGSHEQFF. The CDR3 DNA sequence: TGTGCCAGCATAGATAGCGGGAGCCATGAGCAGTTCTTC.

This chain joins TRBV7-2 and TRBJ2-3, with D hard to call. Trimming took 4 bases from V and 5 from J, leaving 13 bases between them. CDR1 and CDR2 (germline): SGHTA, FQGNSA. CDR3 length: 14 amino acids. The CDR3 protein is CASSSALVGDTQYF. The CDR3 nucleotides are TGTGCCAGCAGCTCCGCTTTGGTCGGAGATACGCAGTATTTT. The full variable domain, rest sourced from reference TRBV7-2 and TRBJ2-3, is GAGVSQSPSNKVTEKGKDVELRCDPISGHTALYWYRQSLGQGLEFLIYFQGNSAPDKSGLPSDRFSAERTGGSVSTLTIQRTQQEDSAVYLCASSSALVGDTQYFGPGTRLTVL.

V gene TRBV4-2 combines with J gene TRBJ2-1; TRBD2 aligns across 14 bases. The CDR3 is 15 residues long. J gave up 16 bases and V 2 bases, and 10 bases lay outside the gene matches. The germline V gene encodes CDR1 LGHNA and CDR2 YNFKEQ. The CDR3 here is CASSQFLATSGGAFF. The CDR3 region has the DNA TGTGCCAGCAGCCAATTCCTAGCGACTAGCGGGGGGGCATTCTTC.

This rearrangement joins TRBV6-5 to TRBJ2-3; D ambiguous. Germline CDR1 reads MNHEY; CDR2 reads SVGAGI. There are 15 residues in the CDR3. The V end was cut by 0 bases, the J end by 0 bases, with 7 bases between. The CDR3 loop reads CASSYSGTSTDTQYF. For the CDR3, the DNA is TGTGCCAGCAGTTACTCCGGAACTAGCACAGATACGCAGTATTTT.

This chain links TRBV4-1 with TRBJ2-1; either TRBD1 or TRBD2 may supply D (6 bases each). Germline lookup yields CDR1 MGHRA and CDR2 YSYEKL. Deletions cut 4 bases from V and 8 bases from J, with 18 bases between. The CDR3 spans 15 residues. CDR3 coding DNA: TGCGCCAGCAGCCCCCGACAGGCCTCGGGGGATGAGCAGTTCTTC. This encodes CASSPRQASGDEQFF.